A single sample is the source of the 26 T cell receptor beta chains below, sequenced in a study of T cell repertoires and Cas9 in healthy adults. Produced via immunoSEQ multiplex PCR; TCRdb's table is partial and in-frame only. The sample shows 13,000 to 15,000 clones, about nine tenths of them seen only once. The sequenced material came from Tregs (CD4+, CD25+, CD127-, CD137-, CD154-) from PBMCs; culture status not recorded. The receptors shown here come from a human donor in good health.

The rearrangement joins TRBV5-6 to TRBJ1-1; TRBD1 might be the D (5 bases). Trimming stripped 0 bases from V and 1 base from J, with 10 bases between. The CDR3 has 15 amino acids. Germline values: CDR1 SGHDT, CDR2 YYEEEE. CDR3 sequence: CASSLEGRTNTEAFF. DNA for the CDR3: TGTGCCAGCAGCTTGGAGGGGAGGACGAACACTGAAGCTTTCTTT. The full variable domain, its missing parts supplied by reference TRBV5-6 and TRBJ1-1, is DAGVTQSPTHLIKTRGQQVTLRCSPKSGHDTVSWYQQALGQGPQFIFQYYEEEERQRGNFPDRFSGHQFPNYSSELNVNALLLGDSALYLCASSLEGRTNTEAFFGQGTRLTVV.

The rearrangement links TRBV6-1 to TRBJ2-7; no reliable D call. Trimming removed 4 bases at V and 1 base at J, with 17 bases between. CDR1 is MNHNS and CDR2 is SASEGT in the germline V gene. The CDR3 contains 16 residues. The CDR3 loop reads CASSAEPLSVSYEQYF. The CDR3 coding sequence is TGTGCCAGCAGTGCCGAGCCCCTTTCTGTATCCTACGAGCAGTACTTC.

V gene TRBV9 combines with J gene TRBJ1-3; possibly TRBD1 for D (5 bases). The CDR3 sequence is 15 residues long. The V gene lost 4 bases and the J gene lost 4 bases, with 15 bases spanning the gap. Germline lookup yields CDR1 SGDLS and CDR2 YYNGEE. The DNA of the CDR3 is TGTGCCAGCAGCCGCTCAGGGTATTTAGGAAACACCATATATTTT. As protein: CASSRSGYLGNTIYF.

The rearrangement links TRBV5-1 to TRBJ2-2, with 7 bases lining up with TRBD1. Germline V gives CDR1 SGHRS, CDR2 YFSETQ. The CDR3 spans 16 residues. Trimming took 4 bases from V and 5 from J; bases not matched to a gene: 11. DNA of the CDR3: TGCGCCAGCAGCCGGGACGGGACAGCTGGGACCGGGGAGCTGTTTTTT. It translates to CASSRDGTAGTGELFF.

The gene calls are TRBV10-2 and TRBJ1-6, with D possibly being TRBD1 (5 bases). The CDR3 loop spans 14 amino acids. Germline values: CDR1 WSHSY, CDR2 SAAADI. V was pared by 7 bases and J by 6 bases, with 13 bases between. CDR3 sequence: CASTQGGVNSPLHF. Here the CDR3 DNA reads TGCGCCAGCACCCAGGGCGGGGTTAATTCACCCCTCCACTTT.

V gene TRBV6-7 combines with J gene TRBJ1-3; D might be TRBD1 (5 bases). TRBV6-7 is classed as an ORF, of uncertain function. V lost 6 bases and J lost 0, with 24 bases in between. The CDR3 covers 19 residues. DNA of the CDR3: TGTGCCAGCAGCCATGGAGGGCCGGGGCCGCTCTTCTCTGGAAACACCATATATTTT. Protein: CASSHGGPGPLFSGNTIYF.

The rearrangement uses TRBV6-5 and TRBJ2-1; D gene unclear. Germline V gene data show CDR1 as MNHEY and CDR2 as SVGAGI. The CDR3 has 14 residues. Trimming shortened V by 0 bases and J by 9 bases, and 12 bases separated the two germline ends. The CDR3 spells CASSYSPYVAEQFF. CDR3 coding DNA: TGTGCCAGCAGTTACTCCCCCTATGTTGCTGAGCAGTTCTTC.

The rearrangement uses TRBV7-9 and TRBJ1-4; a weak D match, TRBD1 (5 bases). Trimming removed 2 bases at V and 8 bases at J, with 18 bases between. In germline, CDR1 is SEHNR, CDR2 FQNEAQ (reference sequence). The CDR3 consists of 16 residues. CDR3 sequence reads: CASSLSQGPIREKLFF. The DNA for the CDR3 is TGTGCCAGCAGCTTAAGTCAGGGACCGATACGAGAAAAACTGTTTTTT.

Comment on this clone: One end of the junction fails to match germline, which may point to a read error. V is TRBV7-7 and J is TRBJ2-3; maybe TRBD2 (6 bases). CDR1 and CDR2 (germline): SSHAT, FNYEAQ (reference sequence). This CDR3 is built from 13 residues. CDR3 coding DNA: TGTGCTAGCAGCCTAGCGTGGGGCGGCACGCAGTATTTT. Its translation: CASSLAWGGTQYF. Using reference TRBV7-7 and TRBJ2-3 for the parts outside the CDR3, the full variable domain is GAGVSQSPRYKVTKRGQDVTLRCDPISSHATLYWYQQALGQGPEFLTYFNYEAQPDKSGLPSDRFSAERPEGSISTLTIQRTEQRDSAMYRCASSLAWGGTQYFGPGTRLTVL.

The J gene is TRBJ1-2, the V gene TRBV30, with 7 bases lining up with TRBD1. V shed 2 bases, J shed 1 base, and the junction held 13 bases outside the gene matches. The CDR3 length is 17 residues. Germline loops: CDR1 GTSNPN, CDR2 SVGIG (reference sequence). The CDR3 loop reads CAWSLYRDRVDNYGYTF. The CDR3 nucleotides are TGTGCCTGGAGTTTGTACCGGGACAGAGTGGATAACTATGGCTACACCTTC.

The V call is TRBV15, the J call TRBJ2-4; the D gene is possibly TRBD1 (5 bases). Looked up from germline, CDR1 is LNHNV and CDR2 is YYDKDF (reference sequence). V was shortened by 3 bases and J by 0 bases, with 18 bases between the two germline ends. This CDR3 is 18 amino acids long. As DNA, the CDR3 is TGTGCCACCAGCAGCGATATATTAAGGGGCCTAGCCAAAAACATTCAGTACTTC. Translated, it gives CATSSDILRGLAKNIQYF.

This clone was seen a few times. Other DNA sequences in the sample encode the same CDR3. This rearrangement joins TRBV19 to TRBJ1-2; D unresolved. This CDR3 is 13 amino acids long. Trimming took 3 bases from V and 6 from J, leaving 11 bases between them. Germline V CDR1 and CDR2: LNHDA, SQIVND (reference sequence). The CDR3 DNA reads TGTGCCAGTAGTATCGCGGCGGCAGATGGCTACACCTTC. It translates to CASSIAAADGYTF.

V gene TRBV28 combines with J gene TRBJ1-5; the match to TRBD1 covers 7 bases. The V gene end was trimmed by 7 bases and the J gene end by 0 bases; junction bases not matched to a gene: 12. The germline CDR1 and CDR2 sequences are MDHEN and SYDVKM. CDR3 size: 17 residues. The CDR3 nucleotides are TGTGCCAGCACCACAGGGGCTTGGGACGATAGCAATCAGCCCCAGCATTTT. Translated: CASTTGAWDDSNQPQHF.

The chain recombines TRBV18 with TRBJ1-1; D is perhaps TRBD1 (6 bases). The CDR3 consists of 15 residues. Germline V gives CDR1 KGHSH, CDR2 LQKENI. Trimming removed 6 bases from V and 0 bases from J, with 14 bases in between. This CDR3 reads CASSHRVGVNTEAFF. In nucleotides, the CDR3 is TGTGCCAGCTCTCACAGGGTGGGGGTGAACACTGAAGCTTTCTTT.

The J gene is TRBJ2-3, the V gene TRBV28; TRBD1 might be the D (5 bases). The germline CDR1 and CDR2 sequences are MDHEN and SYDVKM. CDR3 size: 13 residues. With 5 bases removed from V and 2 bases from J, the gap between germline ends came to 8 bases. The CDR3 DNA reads TGTGCCAGCAGTCTGGACAACACAGATACGCAGTATTTT. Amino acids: CASSLDNTDTQYF.

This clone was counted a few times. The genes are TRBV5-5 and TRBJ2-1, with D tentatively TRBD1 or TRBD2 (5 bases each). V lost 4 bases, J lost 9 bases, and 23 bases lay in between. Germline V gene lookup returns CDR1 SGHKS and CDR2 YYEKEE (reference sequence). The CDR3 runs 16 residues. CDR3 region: CASSRPFGTDLGEQFF. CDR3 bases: TGTGCCAGCAGCCGTCCCTTTGGGACGGACCTGGGTGAGCAGTTCTTC.

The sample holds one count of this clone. The CDR3 is CATSRDRGFGYTF. For the CDR3, the DNA is TGTGCCACCAGCAGAGACAGGGGGTTTGGCTACACCTTC. This rearrangement joins TRBV15 to TRBJ1-2, with 7 bases identical to TRBD1. V lost 0 bases to trimming and J lost 7 bases; unmatched junction nucleotides: 2. The CDR3 sequence is 13 residues long. The germline gives CDR1 LNHNV, CDR2 YYDKDF (reference sequence).

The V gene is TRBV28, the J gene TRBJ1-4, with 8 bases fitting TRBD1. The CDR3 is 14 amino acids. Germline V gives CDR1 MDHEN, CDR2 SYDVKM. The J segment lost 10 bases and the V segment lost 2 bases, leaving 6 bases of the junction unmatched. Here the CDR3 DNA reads TGTGCCAGCAGTTTACAGGGGGCTAGTGGAAAACTGTTTTTT. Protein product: CASSLQGASGKLFF. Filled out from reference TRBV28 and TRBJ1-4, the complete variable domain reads DVKVTQSSRYLVKRTGEKVFLECVQDMDHENMFWYRQDPGLGLRLIYFSYDVKMKEKGDIPEGYSVSREKKERFSLILESASTNQTSMYLCASSLQGASGKLFFGSGTQLSVL.

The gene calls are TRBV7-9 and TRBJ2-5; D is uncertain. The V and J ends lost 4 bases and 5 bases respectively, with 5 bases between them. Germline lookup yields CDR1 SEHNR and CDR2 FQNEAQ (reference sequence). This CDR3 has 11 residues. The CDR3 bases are TGTGCCAGCAGCTCTATGGAGACCCAGTACTTC. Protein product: CASSSMETQYF.

The CDR3 DNA sequence: TGTGCCAGCAGCCTCCGATGGGGGAACACTGAAGCTTTCTTT. It specifies CASSLRWGNTEAFF. V and J are TRBV6-5 and TRBJ1-1; D is ambiguous. CDR3 length equals 14 residues. CDR1 is MNHEY and CDR2 is SVGAGI in the germline V gene. V was pared by 6 bases and J by 1 base, with 12 bases between.

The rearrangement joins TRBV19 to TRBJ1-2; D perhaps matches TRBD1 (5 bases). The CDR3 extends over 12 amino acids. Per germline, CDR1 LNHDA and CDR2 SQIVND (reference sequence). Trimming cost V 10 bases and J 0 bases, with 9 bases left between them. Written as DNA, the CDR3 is TGTGCCACCAGCAGGGCTAACTATGGCTACACCTTC. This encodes CATSRANYGYTF.

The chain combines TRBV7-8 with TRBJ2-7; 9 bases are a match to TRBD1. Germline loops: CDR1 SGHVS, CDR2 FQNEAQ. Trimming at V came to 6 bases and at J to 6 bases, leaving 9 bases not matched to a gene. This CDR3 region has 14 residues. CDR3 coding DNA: TGTGCCAGCAGTTCCCGGGACAGGGAGCGCGAGCAGTACTTC. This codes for CASSSRDREREQYF.

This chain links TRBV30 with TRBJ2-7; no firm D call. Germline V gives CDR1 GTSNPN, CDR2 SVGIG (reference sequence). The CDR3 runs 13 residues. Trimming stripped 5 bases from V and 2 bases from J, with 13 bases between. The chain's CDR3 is CAWGSGFAYEQYF. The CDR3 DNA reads TGTGCCTGGGGCTCTGGCTTCGCCTACGAGCAGTACTTC.

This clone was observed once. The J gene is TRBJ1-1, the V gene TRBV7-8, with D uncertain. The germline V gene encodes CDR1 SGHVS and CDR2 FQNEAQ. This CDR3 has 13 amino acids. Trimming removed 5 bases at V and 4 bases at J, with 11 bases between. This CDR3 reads CASSTGRGTEAFF. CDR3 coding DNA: TGTGCCAGCAGCACGGGCCGGGGCACTGAAGCTTTCTTT.

CDR3: CASSQIRTGDFYGYTF. The CDR3 DNA follows: TGTGCCAGCAGCCAAATCCGGACAGGAGACTTCTATGGCTACACCTTC. This sequence joins TRBV28 and TRBJ1-2; TRBD1 aligns across 7 bases. Germline V gene sequence: CDR1 MDHEN, CDR2 SYDVKM. With V trimmed by 6 bases and J by 4 bases, 14 bases remained unmatched. This CDR3 spans 16 amino acids.

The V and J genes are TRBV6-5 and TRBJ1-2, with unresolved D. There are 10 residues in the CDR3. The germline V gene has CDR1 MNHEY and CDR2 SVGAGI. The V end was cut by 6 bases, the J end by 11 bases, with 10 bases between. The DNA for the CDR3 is TGTGCCAGCAGACTCTCAGGTTACACCTTC. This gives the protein CASRLSGYTF.